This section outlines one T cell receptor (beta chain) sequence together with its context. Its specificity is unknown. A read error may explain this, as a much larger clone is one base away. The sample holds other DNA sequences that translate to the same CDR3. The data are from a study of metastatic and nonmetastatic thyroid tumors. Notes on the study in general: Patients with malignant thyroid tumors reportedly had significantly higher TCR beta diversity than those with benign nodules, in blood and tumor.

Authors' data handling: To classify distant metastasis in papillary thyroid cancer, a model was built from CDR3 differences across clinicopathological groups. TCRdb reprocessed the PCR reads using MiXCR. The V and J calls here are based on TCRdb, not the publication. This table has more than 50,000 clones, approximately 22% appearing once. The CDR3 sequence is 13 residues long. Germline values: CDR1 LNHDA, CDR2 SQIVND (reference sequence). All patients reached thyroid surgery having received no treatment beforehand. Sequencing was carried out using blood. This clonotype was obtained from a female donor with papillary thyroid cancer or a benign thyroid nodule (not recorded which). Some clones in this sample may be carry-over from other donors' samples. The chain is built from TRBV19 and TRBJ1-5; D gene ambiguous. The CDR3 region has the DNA TGCGCCAGTAGTCCGGGCCACAATCAGCCCCAGCATTTT. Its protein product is CASSPGHNQPQHF.